These 21 T cell receptor beta chains were all obtained from the same sample, sequenced in a study of Graves' ophthalmopathy and Graves' hyperthyroidism. Amplification of TCR beta CDR3 regions used RNA transcripts. RT-PCR in the first round used HTBI primers; a second-round multiplex PCR followed. TCRdb reprocessed the multiplex PCR reads with MiXCR, giving one entry per CDR3 protein. The sample yields about 740,000 distinct CDR3 sequences, about 44% seen once. What was sequenced was peripheral blood. Receptor source: an adult man with Graves' ophthalmopathy.

This clonotype was counted many times. V usage is TRBV7-8 and J usage is TRBJ1-2, with D unclear. Trimming took off 10 bases at V and 1 base at J, with 13 bases between the two ends. The germline gives CDR1 SGHVS, CDR2 FQNEAQ. This CDR3 is built from 13 residues. The CDR3 DNA is TGTGCCAATCGGGCAGGTGGTAACTATGGCTACACCTTC. Translating it yields CANRAGGNYGYTF.

V gene TRBV10-3 combines with J gene TRBJ1-2, with D perhaps matching TRBD1 (5 bases). This CDR3 spans 11 amino acids. Germline V gene sequence: CDR1 ENHRY, CDR2 SYGVKD. The CDR3 region has the DNA TGTACCCCCCAGGGCAGCTATGGCTACACCTTC. Its protein is CTPQGSYGYTF.

The chain combines TRBV29-1 with TRBJ2-7; D possibly uses TRBD1 or TRBD2 (5 bases each). The CDR3 contains 13 residues. V was cut by 6 bases and J by 7 bases, with 19 bases left in between. The germline V gene has CDR1 SQVTM and CDR2 ANQGSEA. The CDR3 protein is CSVEGPKYNEQYF. CDR3 sequence (DNA): TGCAGCGTCGAGGGACCGAAATACAATGAGCAGTACTTC.

The chain joins TRBV5-1 to TRBJ2-5; TRBD2 might be the D (5 bases). This CDR3 spans 14 amino acids. The ends were cut back, 0 bases at V and 5 bases at J, with 11 bases in the middle. Germline CDR1 is SGHRS and CDR2 is YFSETQ. This CDR3 reads CASSLAMGVETQYF. The CDR3 nucleotides read TGCGCCAGCAGCTTGGCCATGGGAGTGGAGACCCAGTACTTC.

The chain combines TRBV7-2 with TRBJ1-1; D remains unclear. This CDR3 region has 14 residues. The germline CDR1 and CDR2 sequences are SGHTA and FQGNSA. Trimming took off 3 bases at V and 2 bases at J, with 10 bases between the two ends. CDR3 nucleotides: TGTGCCAGCAGCTTGTTATCCCCAAACACTGAAGCTTTCTTT. Translating it yields CASSLLSPNTEAFF. Complete variable domain (other parts from reference TRBV7-2 and TRBJ1-1): GAGVSQSPSNKVTEKGKDVELRCDPISGHTALYWYRQSLGQGLEFLIYFQGNSAPDKSGLPSDRFSAERTGGSVSTLTIQRTQQEDSAVYLCASSLLSPNTEAFFGQGTRLTVV.

As concerns this clonotype: One end of the junction is discordant with germline, which a read error may explain. The rearrangement joins TRBV7-6 to TRBJ2-2; a weak D match, TRBD2 (6 bases). Germline V gene sequence: CDR1 SGHVS, CDR2 FNYEAQ. The CDR3 sequence is 14 residues long. CDR3 protein: CASSLSRSDGGLFF. For the CDR3, the DNA is TGTGCCAGCAGCTTGTCTCGCAGCGACGGGGGGCTGTTTTTT.

V usage is TRBV6-6 and J usage is TRBJ2-7, with 7 positions matching TRBD1. The CDR3 covers 18 residues. The germline V gene encodes CDR1 MNHNY and CDR2 SVGAGI (reference sequence). Trimming took 7 bases from V and 4 from J; bases not matched to a gene: 22. For the CDR3, the DNA is TGTGCCAGCACCTTGGGGTCGGGCGACAGGGAGTGGTTATACGAGCAGTACTTC. It yields the protein CASTLGSGDREWLYEQYF.

This CDR3 reads CASSESAGNQPLHF. CDR3 in DNA: TGTGCCAGCAGTGAATCGGCAGGGAATCAGCCCCTCCACTTT. The rearrangement uses TRBV2 and TRBJ1-6; a possible D gene is TRBD1 (5 bases). V was pared by 2 bases and J by 13 bases, with 15 bases between. The CDR3 sequence is 14 residues long. Germline V lookup: CDR1 SNHLY, CDR2 FYNNEI. Complete variable domain (other parts from reference TRBV2 and TRBJ1-6): EPEVTQTPSHQVTQMGQEVILRCVPISNHLYFYWYRQILGQKVEFLVSFYNNEISEKSEIFDDQFSVERPDGSNFTLKIRSTKLEDSAMYFCASSESAGNQPLHFGNGTRLTVT.

The rearrangement links TRBV9 to TRBJ1-2; D unclear. The germline gives CDR1 SGDLS, CDR2 YYNGEE. Between the trimmed V and J ends, which lost 4 bases and 0 bases, there was a span of 13 bases. This CDR3 has 15 residues. CDR3 in amino acids: CASSQGGPTNYGYTF. CDR3 coding DNA: TGTGCCAGCAGCCAAGGCGGACCTACTAACTATGGCTACACCTTC.

This clonotype was observed a few times. This CDR3 is CATSDRAPDRAHEQYF. The CDR3 nucleotides are TGTGCCACCAGTGATCGCGCCCCGGACAGGGCCCACGAGCAGTACTTC. The V call is TRBV24-1, the J call TRBJ2-7; TRBD1 agrees at 8 bases. This CDR3 contains 16 residues. J was trimmed by 5 bases and V by 3 bases; bases with no gene match: 11. The germline CDR1 and CDR2 sequences are KGHDR and SFDVKD.

As to this clonotype: The junction shows a germline mismatch at one end, possibly a read error. The rearrangement links TRBV2 to TRBJ2-7; 7 positions match TRBD1. Germline CDR1 SNHLY, CDR2 FYNNEI. The CDR3 covers 14 residues. This CDR3 is CASSPRDRSYEQHF. CDR3 DNA: TGTGCCAGCAGCCCCCGGGACAGATCCTACGAGCAGCACTTC.

The rearrangement links TRBV19 to TRBJ1-5, with 9 positions matching TRBD1. The V gene end was trimmed by 4 bases and the J gene end by 12 bases; junction bases not matched to a gene: 1. Germline CDR1 and CDR2: LNHDA and SQIVND (reference sequence). CDR3 length: 11 amino acids. CDR3 sequence: CASSTTGGQHF. The CDR3 region has the DNA TGTGCCAGTAGTACGACAGGGGGCCAGCATTTT.

V usage is TRBV25-1 and J usage is TRBJ2-5; 10 bases align to TRBD2. Trimming removed 5 bases from V and 4 bases from J; junction bases left unmatched: 10. Germline V gives CDR1 MGHDK, CDR2 SYGVNS. This CDR3 is 16 amino acids long. CDR3 residues: CASSYSIAGGPETQYF. CDR3 bases: TGTGCCAGCAGTTACTCGATAGCGGGAGGTCCAGAGACCCAGTACTTC.

The rearrangement links TRBV29-1 to TRBJ2-5; possible D gene TRBD2, 6 bases. This CDR3 contains 14 residues. V gave up 6 bases and J gave up 6 bases, with 20 bases separating them. Germline V gene sequence: CDR1 SQVTM, CDR2 ANQGSEA. In DNA, the CDR3 is TGCAGCGTACTAGGGGACTCTGGAAGCAAGACCCAGTACTTC. It specifies CSVLGDSGSKTQYF.

The V gene is TRBV5-1, the J gene TRBJ1-6, with 8 bases matching TRBD1. The CDR3 runs 15 residues. V was clipped by 3 bases and J by 11 bases; unmatched bases: 10. CDR1 and CDR2 from the germline V gene are SGHRS and YFSETQ. In nucleotides, the CDR3 is TGCGCCAGCAGCTCAGGTCCAGGGGGCCGGACACCCCTCCACTTT. Encoded protein: CASSSGPGGRTPLHF.

Ten or more counts support this clonotype. The V call is TRBV9, the J call TRBJ2-6; the D is unclear. V was pared by 2 bases and J by 4 bases, with 10 bases between. The CDR3 consists of 15 residues. Germline lookup yields CDR1 SGDLS and CDR2 YYNGEE. CDR3 DNA: TGTGCCAGCAGCGTCGTTTCGGCAGGGGCCAACGTCCTGACTTTC. Protein sequence: CASSVVSAGANVLTF.

Concerning this clonotype itself: A much larger clone differs from this one at a single base, so this may be a read error. V gene TRBV5-1 combines with J gene TRBJ1-4; the D is unclear. The CDR3 is 14 residues long. Germline V gives CDR1 SGHRS, CDR2 YFSETQ. Trimming removed 0 bases at V and 5 bases at J, with 8 bases between. CDR3 sequence (DNA): TGCGCCAGCAGCTTGGCCTGCAAAAATGAAAAACTGTTTTTT. Its protein product is CASSLACKNEKLFF. Combining the CDR3 with reference TRBV5-1 and TRBJ1-4 gives the whole variable domain KAGVTQTPRYLIKTRGQQVTLSCSPISGHRSVSWYQQTPGQGLQFLFEYFSETQRNKGNFPGRFSGRQFSNSRSEMNVSTLELGDSALYLCASSLACKNEKLFFGSGTQLSVL.

This clonotype was counted ten times or more. This chain uses TRBV24-1 with TRBJ2-2; no reliable D call. This CDR3 is 14 amino acids long. V shed 3 bases and J shed 3 bases, with 7 bases lying between them. Germline V CDR1 and CDR2: KGHDR, SFDVKD. The CDR3 loop reads CATSDRTDTGELFF. DNA for the CDR3: TGTGCCACCAGTGATAGGACGGACACCGGGGAGCTGTTTTTT.

This clonotype was counted ten times or more. The chain recombines TRBV7-6 with TRBJ2-7; possible D gene TRBD2, 6 bases. Germline CDR1 SGHVS, CDR2 FNYEAQ. Trimming took off 0 bases at V and 6 bases at J, with 15 bases between the two ends. There are 15 residues in the CDR3. The CDR3 region is CASSLAEGTGSEQYF. Written as DNA, the CDR3 is TGTGCCAGCAGCTTAGCGGAGGGTACGGGCTCCGAGCAGTACTTC.

The gene calls are TRBV11-2 and TRBJ2-7; 10 bases fit TRBD1. Germline assignment: CDR1 SGHAT and CDR2 FQNNGV. V lost 5 bases and J lost 5; bases outside the gene matches: 9. The CDR3 is 15 residues long. The CDR3 is CASSPTGTGENEQYF. The CDR3, as DNA: TGTGCCAGCAGCCCGACCGGGACAGGGGAGAACGAGCAGTACTTC.

There are a few counts of this clonotype. The conserved phenylalanine or tryptophan is not found at the CDR3 terminus, so this likely reflects a read error. The genes are TRBV7-9 and TRBJ1-1; 10 bases fit TRBD1. The germline V gene has CDR1 SEHNR and CDR2 FQNEAQ (reference sequence). The CDR3 has 14 amino acids. Trimming at V came to 4 bases and at J to 8 bases, leaving 7 bases not matched to a gene. CDR3 sequence: CASSWGQGRGEAFL. CDR3 DNA sequence: TGTGCCAGCAGCTGGGGACAGGGGAGAGGAGAAGCTTTCCTT.